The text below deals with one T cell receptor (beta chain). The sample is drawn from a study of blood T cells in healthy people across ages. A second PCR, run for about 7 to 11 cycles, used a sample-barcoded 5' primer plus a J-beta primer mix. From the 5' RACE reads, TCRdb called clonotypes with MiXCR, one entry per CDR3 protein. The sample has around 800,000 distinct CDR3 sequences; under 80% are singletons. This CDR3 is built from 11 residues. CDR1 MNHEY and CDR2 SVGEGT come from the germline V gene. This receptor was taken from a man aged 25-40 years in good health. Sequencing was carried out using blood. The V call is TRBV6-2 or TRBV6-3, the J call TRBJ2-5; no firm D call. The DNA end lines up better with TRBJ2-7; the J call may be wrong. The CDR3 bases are TGTGCCAGCACCGGACGGTACGAGCAGTACTTC. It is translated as CASTGRYEQYF.